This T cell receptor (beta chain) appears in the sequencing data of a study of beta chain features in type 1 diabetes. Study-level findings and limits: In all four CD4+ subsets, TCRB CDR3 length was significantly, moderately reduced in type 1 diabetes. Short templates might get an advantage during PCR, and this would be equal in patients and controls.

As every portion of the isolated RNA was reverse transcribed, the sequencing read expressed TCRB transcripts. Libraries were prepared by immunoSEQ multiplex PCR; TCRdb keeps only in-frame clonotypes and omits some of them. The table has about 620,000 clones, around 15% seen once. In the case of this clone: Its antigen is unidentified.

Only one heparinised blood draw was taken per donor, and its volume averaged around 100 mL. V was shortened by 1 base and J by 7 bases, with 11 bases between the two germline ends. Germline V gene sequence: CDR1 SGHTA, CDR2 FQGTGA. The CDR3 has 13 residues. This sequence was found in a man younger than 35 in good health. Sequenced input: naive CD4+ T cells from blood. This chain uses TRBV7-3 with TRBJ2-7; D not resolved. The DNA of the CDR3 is TGTGCCAGCAGCTTAAGCCAGGCCGTAGAGCAGTACTTC. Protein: CASSLSQAVEQYF.